Below, one T cell receptor (beta chain) is given with its context. Its antigen is unidentified. The CDR3 sequence is 14 residues long. Germline CDR1 SEHNR, CDR2 FQNEAQ (reference sequence). The ends were cut back, 3 bases at V and 3 bases at J, with 9 bases in the middle. This sample was included in a study of shared clonotypes between healthy human individuals. Turning to the study itself: Each donor's CD4 naive and CD4 memory cells filled three plates apiece, CD8 naive two, and CD8 memory one.

In replicate PCRs of sorted subsets, about 220 ng DNA, approximately 30,000 T cell genomes, was used. TCRdb keeps only in-frame clones here, not all; method: immunoSEQ multiplex PCR. The data show some 900,000 clones, over 75% seen once. Findings of the study overall: Clonotype sharing among donors was expected to depend on sequencing depth.

The chain has TRBV7-9 and TRBJ1-3; the D gene is possibly TRBD1 (5 bases). The clonotype comes from a man aged 18 to 29 in good health. The sample comprised memory CD4+ T cells sorted from blood. Subset described: CD45RA-negative fraction. CDR3 loop: CASSFGGIGNTIYF. CDR3 sequence (DNA): TGTGCCAGCAGCTTTGGGGGAATTGGAAACACCATATATTTT.